This T cell receptor (beta chain) was found in a study of beta chain features in type 1 diabetes. A single heparinised blood sample, averaging approximately 116 mL, was obtained per donor. The CDR3 loop spans 14 amino acids. Germline lookup yields CDR1 SGHRS and CDR2 YFSETQ. The V end lost 0 bases, the J end lost 8 bases, and 13 bases lay between the germline ends. The whole isolated RNA underwent reverse transcription, so sequencing captured expressed TCRB transcripts. Profiling relied on immunoSEQ multiplex PCR, and the TCRdb table lists in-frame clones only, not all of them. The table shows around 400,000 clones, with around 16% occurring only once.

Sequencing input: naive CD4+ T cells from blood. The sequence was collected from a woman aged 18 to 35 in good health. The chain is built from TRBV5-1 and TRBJ2-3; D unclear. The CDR3 is CASSLEDSSGTQYF. The CDR3 coding sequence is TGCGCCAGCAGCTTGGAGGATTCATCGGGTACGCAGTATTTT.